This T cell receptor beta chain was found in a study of neurological immune-mediated disorders. Whole-study results and caveats: The multiple sclerosis repertoire cluster showed no association with any clinical or MRI feature. The authors stated that larger cohorts are needed.

This clonotype was observed at least ten times. No antigen is known for it. 5'RACE with 10-nucleotide random UMIs produced the cDNA. Using its own MiXCR run on the 5' RACE reads, TCRdb lists one record per CDR3 protein. The sample lists roughly 60,000 distinct CDR3 sequences; around 3.5% were seen once. Trimming removed 2 bases at V and 0 bases at J, with 11 bases between. Germline lookup yields CDR1 MGHRA and CDR2 YSYEKL. The CDR3 contains 16 residues. The specimen sequenced was PBMCs. The TCR was taken from a woman aged 25 to 39 with multiple sclerosis. This chain joins TRBV4-1 and TRBJ2-1, with D unclear. CDR3 DNA sequence: TGCGCCAGCAGCCAAATCTCCTTAAGCTCCTACAATGAGCAGTTCTTC. Amino acids: CASSQISLSSYNEQFF.